This T cell receptor (beta chain) came from a study of T cell responses to AZD1222 COVID-19 vaccine. The wider study: Second-dose groups at about 4 or about 12 weeks were pooled.

Clones were read by immunoSEQ multiplex PCR, and TCRdb kept only the in-frame ones, dropping some. The sample lists tens of thousands of clones, roughly 87% occurring once. Broader study findings: The donor group comprised mostly white British people and more females; the analysis possibly underestimated clonal diversity. The repertoires were collected only after the peak T cell response.

Germline values: CDR1 LNHDA, CDR2 SQIVND (reference sequence). The V end was cut by 4 bases, the J end by 3 bases, with 9 bases between. The CDR3 runs 14 residues. Of note for this clone: The antigen remains unidentified.

The sample was peripheral blood, taken on day 0 of AZD1222 vaccination. The sequence was obtained from an adult in good health. The chain couples TRBV19 to TRBJ1-4, with D uncertain. This chain's CDR3 is CASSRLGANEKLFF. The DNA for the CDR3 is TGTGCCAGTAGTAGGCTTGGTGCTAATGAAAAACTGTTTTTT.